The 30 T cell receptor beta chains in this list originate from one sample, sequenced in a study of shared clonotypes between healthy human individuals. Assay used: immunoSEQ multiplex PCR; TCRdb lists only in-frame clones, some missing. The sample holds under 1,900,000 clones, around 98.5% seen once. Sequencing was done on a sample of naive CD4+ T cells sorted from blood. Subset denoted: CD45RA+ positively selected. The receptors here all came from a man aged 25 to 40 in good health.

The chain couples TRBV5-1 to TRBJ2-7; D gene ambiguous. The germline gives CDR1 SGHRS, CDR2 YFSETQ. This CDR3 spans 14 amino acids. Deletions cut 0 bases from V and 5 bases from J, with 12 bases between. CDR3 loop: CASSLGVGRDEQYF. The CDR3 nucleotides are TGCGCCAGCAGCTTGGGAGTGGGTAGAGACGAGCAGTACTTC.

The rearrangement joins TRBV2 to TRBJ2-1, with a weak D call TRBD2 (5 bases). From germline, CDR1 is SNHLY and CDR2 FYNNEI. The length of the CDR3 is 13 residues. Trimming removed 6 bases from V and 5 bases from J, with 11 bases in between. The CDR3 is CASSPTADNEQFF. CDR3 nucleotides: TGTGCCAGCAGCCCTACAGCGGACAATGAGCAGTTCTTC. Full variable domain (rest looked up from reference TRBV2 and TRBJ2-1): EPEVTQTPSHQVTQMGQEVILRCVPISNHLYFYWYRQILGQKVEFLVSFYNNEISEKSEIFDDQFSVERPDGSNFTLKIRSTKLEDSAMYFCASSPTADNEQFFGPGTRLTVL.

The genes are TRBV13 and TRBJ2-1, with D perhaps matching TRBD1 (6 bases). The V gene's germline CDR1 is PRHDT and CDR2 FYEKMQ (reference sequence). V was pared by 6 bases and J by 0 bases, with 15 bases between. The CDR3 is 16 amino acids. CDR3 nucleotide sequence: TGTGCCAGCAGACCCACAGGGTCGAGCTCCTACAATGAGCAGTTCTTC. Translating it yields CASRPTGSSSYNEQFF.

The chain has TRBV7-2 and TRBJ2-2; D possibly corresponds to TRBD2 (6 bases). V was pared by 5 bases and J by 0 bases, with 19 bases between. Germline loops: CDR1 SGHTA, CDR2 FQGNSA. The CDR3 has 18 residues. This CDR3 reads CASSPHPPGLANTGELFF. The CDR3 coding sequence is TGTGCCAGCAGCCCCCACCCCCCGGGACTTGCGAACACCGGGGAGCTGTTTTTT.

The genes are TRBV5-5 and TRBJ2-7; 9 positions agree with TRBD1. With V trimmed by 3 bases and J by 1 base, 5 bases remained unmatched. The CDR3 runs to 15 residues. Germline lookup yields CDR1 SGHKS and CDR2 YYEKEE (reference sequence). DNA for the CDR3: TGTGCCAGCAGCTGGGGGACAGGGTCGTCCTACGAGCAGTACTTC. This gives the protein CASSWGTGSSYEQYF.

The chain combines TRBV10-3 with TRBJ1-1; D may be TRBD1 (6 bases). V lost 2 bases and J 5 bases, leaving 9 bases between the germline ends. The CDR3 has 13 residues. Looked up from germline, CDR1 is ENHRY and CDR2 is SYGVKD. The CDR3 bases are TGTGCCATCAGTGAGAACAGGGTAACTGAAGCTTTCTTT. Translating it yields CAISENRVTEAFF.

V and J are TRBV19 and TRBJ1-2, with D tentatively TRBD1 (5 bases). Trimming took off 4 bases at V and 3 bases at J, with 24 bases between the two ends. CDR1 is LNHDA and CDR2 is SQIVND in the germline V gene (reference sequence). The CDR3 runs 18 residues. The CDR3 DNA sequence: TGTGCCAGTAGTAGGACGGCAGGGCGTACGGAGAGGGACTATGGCTACACCTTC. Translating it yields CASSRTAGRTERDYGYTF.

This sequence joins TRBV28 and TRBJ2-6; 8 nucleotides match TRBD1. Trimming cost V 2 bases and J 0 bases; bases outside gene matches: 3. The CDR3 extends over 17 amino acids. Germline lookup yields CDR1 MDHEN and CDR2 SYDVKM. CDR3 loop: CASSLGTGLSGANVLTF. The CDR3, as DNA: TGTGCCAGCAGTTTAGGGACAGGCCTCTCTGGGGCCAACGTCCTGACTTTC.

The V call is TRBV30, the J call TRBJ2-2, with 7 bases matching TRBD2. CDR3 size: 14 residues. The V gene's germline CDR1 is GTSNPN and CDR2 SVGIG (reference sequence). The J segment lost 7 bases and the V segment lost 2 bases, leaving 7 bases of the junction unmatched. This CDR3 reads CAWSSPGGIGELFF. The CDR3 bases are TGTGCCTGGAGTTCCCCGGGGGGAATCGGGGAGCTGTTTTTT.

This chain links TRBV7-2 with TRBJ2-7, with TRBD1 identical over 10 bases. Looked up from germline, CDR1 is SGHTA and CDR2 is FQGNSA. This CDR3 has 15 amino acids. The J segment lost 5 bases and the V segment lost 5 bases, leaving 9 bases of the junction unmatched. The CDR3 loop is CASSTTGTGVDEQYF. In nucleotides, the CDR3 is TGTGCCAGCAGCACCACCGGGACAGGGGTGGACGAGCAGTACTTC.

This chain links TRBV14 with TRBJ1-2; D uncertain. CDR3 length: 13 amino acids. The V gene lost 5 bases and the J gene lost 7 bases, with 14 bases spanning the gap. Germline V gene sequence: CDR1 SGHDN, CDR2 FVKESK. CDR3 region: CASSKTDVSGYTF. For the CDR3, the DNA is TGTGCCAGCAGCAAGACGGACGTATCTGGCTACACCTTC.

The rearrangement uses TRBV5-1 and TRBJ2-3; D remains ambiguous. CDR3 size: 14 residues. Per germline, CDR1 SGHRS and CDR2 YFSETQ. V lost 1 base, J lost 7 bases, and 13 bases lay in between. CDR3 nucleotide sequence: TGCGCCAGCAGCTTGAACCTAGTTTCAAATACGCAGTATTTT. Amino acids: CASSLNLVSNTQYF.

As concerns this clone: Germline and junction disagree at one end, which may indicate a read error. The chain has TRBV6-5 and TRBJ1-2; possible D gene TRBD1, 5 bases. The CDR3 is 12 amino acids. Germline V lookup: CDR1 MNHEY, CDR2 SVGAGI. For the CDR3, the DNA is TGTGCGAGCATAGGGGCTTGGGATGGCTACACCTTC. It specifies CASIGAWDGYTF.

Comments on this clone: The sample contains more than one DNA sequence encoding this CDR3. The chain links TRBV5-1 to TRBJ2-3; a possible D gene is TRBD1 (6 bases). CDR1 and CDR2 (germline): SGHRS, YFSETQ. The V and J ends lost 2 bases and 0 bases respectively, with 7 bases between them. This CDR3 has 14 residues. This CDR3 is CASSLRGSTDTQYF. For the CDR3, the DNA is TGCGCCAGCAGCTTAAGGGGGAGCACAGATACGCAGTATTTT.

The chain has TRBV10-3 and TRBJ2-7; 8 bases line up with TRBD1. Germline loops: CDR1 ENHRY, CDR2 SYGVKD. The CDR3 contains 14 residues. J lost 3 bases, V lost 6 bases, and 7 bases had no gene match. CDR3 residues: CAIRGQGKVYEQYF. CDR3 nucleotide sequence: TGTGCCATCAGAGGACAGGGAAAAGTCTACGAGCAGTACTTC.

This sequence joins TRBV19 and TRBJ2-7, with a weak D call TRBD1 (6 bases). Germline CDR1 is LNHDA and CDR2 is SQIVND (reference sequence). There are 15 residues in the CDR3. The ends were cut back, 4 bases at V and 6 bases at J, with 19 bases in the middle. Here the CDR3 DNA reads TGTGCCAGTAGTACAACCGGGACACCCCGGGCCGAGCAGTACTTC. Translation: CASSTTGTPRAEQYF.

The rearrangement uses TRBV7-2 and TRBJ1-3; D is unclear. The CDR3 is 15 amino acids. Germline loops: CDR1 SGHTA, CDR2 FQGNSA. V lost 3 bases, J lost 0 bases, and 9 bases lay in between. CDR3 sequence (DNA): TGTGCCAGCAGCTTCGGCAGAAGCTCTGGAAACACCATATATTTT. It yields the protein CASSFGRSSGNTIYF.

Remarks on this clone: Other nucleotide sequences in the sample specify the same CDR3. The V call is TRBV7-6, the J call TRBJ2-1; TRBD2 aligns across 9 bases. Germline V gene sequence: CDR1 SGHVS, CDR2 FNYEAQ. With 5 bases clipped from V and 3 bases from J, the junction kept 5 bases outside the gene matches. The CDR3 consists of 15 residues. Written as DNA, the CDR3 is TGTGCCAGCAGCCCCCTAGCGGGAAACTACAATGAGCAGTTCTTC. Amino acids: CASSPLAGNYNEQFF. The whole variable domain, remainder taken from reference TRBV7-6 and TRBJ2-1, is GAGVSQSPRYKVTKRGQDVALRCDPISGHVSLYWYRQALGQGPEFLTYFNYEAQQDKSGLPNDRFSAERPEGSISTLTIQRTEQRDSAMYRCASSPLAGNYNEQFFGPGTRLTVL.

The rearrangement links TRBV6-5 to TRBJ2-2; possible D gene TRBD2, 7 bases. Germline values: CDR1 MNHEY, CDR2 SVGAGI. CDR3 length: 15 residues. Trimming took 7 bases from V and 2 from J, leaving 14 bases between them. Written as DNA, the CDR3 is TGTGCCAGCACCTGGCGGGGGCCTAACACCGGGGAGCTGTTTTTT. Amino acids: CASTWRGPNTGELFF.

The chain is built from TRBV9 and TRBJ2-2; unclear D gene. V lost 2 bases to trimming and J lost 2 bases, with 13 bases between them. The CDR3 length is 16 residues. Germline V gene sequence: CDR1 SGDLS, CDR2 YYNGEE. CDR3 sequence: CASSVVVGPNTGELFF. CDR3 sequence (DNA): TGTGCCAGCAGCGTCGTAGTGGGCCCAAACACCGGGGAGCTGTTTTTT.

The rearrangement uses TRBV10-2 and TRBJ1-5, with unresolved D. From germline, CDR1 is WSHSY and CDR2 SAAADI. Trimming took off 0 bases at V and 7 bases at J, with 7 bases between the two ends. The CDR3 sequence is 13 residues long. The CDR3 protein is CASSESRVQPQHF. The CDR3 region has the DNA TGCGCCAGCAGTGAGTCCCGGGTCCAGCCCCAGCATTTT.

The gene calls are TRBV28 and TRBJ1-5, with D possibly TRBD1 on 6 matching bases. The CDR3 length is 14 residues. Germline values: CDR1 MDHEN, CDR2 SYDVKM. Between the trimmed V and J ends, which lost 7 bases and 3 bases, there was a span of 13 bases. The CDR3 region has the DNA TGTGCCAGCACCCCGACAGGCCCCAATCAGCCCCAGCATTTT. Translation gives CASTPTGPNQPQHF.

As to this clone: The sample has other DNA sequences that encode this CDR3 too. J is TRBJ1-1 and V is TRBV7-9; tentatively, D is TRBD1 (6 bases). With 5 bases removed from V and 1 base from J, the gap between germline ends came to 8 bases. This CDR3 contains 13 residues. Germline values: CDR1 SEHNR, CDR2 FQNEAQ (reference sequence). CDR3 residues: CASSQTGNTEAFF. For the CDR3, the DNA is TGTGCCAGCAGCCAGACAGGGAACACTGAAGCTTTCTTT.

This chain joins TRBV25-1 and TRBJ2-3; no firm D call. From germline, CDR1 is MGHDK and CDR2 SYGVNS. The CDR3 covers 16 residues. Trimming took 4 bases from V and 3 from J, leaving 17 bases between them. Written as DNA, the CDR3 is TGTGCCAGCAGTGGAACTGAGGCCCTGGAGACAGATACGCAGTATTTT. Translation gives CASSGTEALETDTQYF.

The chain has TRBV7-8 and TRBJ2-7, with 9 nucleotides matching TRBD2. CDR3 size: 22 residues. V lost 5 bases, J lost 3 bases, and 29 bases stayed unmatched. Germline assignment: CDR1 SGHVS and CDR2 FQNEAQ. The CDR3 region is CASSPAFNRAGGSAYPVYEQYF. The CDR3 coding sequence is TGTGCCAGCAGCCCGGCATTTAATCGGGCGGGAGGGTCAGCATATCCCGTCTACGAGCAGTACTTC.

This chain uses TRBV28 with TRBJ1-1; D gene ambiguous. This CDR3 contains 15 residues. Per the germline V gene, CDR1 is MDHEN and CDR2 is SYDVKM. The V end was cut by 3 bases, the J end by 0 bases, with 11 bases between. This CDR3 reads CASSLWAVLNTEAFF. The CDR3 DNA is TGTGCCAGCAGTTTGTGGGCGGTATTGAACACTGAAGCTTTCTTT. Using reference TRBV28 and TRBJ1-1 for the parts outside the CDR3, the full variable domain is DVKVTQSSRYLVKRTGEKVFLECVQDMDHENMFWYRQDPGLGLRLIYFSYDVKMKEKGDIPEGYSVSREKKERFSLILESASTNQTSMYLCASSLWAVLNTEAFFGQGTRLTVV.

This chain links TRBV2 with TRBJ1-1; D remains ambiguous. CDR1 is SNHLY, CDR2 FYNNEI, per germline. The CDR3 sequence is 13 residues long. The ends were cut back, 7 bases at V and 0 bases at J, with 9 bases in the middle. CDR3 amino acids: CASNLGLNTEAFF. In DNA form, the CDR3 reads TGTGCCAGCAATCTGGGCTTGAACACTGAAGCTTTCTTT. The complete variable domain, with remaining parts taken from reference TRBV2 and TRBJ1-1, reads EPEVTQTPSHQVTQMGQEVILRCVPISNHLYFYWYRQILGQKVEFLVSFYNNEISEKSEIFDDQFSVERPDGSNFTLKIRSTKLEDSAMYFCASNLGLNTEAFFGQGTRLTVV.

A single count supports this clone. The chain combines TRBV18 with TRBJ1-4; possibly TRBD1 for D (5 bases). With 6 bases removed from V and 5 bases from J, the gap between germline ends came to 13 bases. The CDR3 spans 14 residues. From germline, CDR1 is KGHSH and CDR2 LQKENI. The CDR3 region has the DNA TGTGCCAGCTCCGCTTCGGGGCTAAATGAAAAACTGTTTTTT. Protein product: CASSASGLNEKLFF.

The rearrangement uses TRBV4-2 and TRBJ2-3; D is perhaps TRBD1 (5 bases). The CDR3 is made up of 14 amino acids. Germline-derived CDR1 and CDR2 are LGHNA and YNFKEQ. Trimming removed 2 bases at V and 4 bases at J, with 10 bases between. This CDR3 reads CASSQTGPPDTQYF. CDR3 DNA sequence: TGTGCCAGCAGCCAAACAGGTCCTCCAGATACGCAGTATTTT.

CDR3: CASRALIGEQYF. The DNA for the CDR3 is TGTGCCAGCCGGGCCCTTATCGGCGAGCAGTACTTC. The chain is built from TRBV28 and TRBJ2-7; no firm D call. CDR1 is MDHEN, CDR2 SYDVKM, per germline. Trimming removed 8 bases from V and 6 bases from J, with 14 bases in between. The CDR3 runs to 12 residues.